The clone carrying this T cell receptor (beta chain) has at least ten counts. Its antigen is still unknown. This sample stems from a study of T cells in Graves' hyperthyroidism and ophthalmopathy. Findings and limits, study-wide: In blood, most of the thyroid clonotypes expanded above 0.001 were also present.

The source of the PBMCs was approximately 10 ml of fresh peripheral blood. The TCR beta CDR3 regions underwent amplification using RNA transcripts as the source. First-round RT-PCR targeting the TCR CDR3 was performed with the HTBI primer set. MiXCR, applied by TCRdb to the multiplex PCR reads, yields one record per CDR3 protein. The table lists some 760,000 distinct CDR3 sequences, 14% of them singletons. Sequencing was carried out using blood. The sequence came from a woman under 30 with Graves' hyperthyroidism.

CDR3: CASSLGSFYGYTF. The CDR3 bases are TGTGCCAGCAGCTTGGGGAGCTTCTATGGCTACACCTTC. The rearrangement joins TRBV5-8 to TRBJ1-2; the D is unclear. CDR3 length: 13 amino acids. Germline V gives CDR1 SGHTS, CDR2 YDEGEE. Trimming took off 0 bases at V and 4 bases at J, with 7 bases between the two ends.